One sample yielded the 31 T cell receptor beta chains listed below, sequenced in a study of molecular identifiers for immune sequencing clone quantification. Each CDR3 protein is one row after TCRdb ran MiXCR on the PCR reads. This table holds hundreds of thousands of distinct CDR3 sequences, less than 30% found once. The specimen sequenced was naive CD8+ T cells from blood, with Jurkat cell RNA spiked in. Specified subset: FACS-sorted CD8+CD4-CCR7+CD45RA+ naive T cells. The receptors come from a human donor in good health. Some libraries in this study had Jurkat cell RNA spiked in.

Ten or more counts support this clonotype. The V and J genes are TRBV4-3 and TRBJ2-3; tentative D call: TRBD1 (6 bases). The V end was cut by 0 bases, the J end by 4 bases, with 17 bases between. CDR3 size: 17 residues. Germline V gene lookup returns CDR1 LGHNA and CDR2 YSLEER. CDR3 region: CASSQDSRGLGSDTQYF. CDR3 bases: TGCGCCAGCAGCCAAGATTCCAGGGGCCTAGGCTCAGATACGCAGTATTTT.

The V call is TRBV11-3, the J call TRBJ2-1; D is undetermined. The length of the CDR3 is 15 residues. Germline V lookup: CDR1 SGHNT, CDR2 YENEEA. V lost 6 bases and J lost 0, with 12 bases in between. CDR3 sequence (DNA): TGTGCCAGCAGTCGCAATCCCCGCTCCTACAATGAGCAGTTCTTC. It encodes CASSRNPRSYNEQFF.

Remarks on this clonotype: A much larger clonotype is one base distant, so this may be a read error. The V gene is TRBV30, the J gene TRBJ1-1; 10 nucleotides line up with TRBD1. V trimming: 5 bases; J trimming: 1 base; junction bases outside the gene matches: 10. This CDR3 comprises 16 residues. Per the germline V gene, CDR1 is GTSNPN and CDR2 is SVGIG (reference sequence). DNA of the CDR3: TGTGCCTGGGGGGACAGGGGACATATAGCGAACACTGAAGCTTTCTTT. Translation: CAWGDRGHIANTEAFF.

This clonotype showed up many times. The V and J genes are TRBV20-1 and TRBJ2-1, with a weak D call TRBD1 (5 bases). The CDR3 has 15 residues. V shed 1 base and J shed 9 bases, with 19 bases lying between them. Germline assignment: CDR1 DFQATT and CDR2 SNEGSKA (reference sequence). The CDR3 coding sequence is TGCAGTGCTAGAGGAGTTCAGGGAATACAATCTGAGCAGTTCTTC. Residues: CSARGVQGIQSEQFF.

This clonotype occurred a few times. The V call is TRBV20-1, the J call TRBJ2-3, with 9 bases aligning to TRBD2. The germline V gene has CDR1 DFQATT and CDR2 SNEGSKA (reference sequence). The CDR3 is made up of 16 amino acids. The ends lost 0 bases at V and 2 bases at J; junction bases unmatched: 6. CDR3 protein: CSARDWTSADTDTQYF. Written as DNA, the CDR3 is TGCAGTGCTAGAGACTGGACTAGCGCCGACACAGATACGCAGTATTTT.

The chain has TRBV2 and TRBJ2-7, with D perhaps matching TRBD1 (6 bases). Germline CDR1 and CDR2: SNHLY and FYNNEI. V was clipped by 1 base and J by 2 bases, with 12 bases between them. The CDR3 sequence is 15 residues long. CDR3 protein: CASSEVRTAAYEQYF. The CDR3 DNA sequence: TGTGCCAGCAGTGAAGTAAGGACAGCAGCCTACGAGCAGTACTTC.

This sequence joins TRBV27 and TRBJ1-5; D call uncertain. The CDR3 is made up of 15 amino acids. V was pared by 6 bases and J by 0 bases, with 12 bases between. Germline-derived CDR1 and CDR2 are MNHEY and SMNVEV (reference sequence). The CDR3 nucleotides read TGTGCCAGCAGGAACCGTGCAGGTAGCAATCAGCCCCAGCATTTT. Its protein product is CASRNRAGSNQPQHF.

This clonotype came up many times. The V call is TRBV27, the J call TRBJ2-3, with 7 positions matching TRBD2. The CDR3 is made up of 17 amino acids. Looked up from germline, CDR1 is MNHEY and CDR2 is SMNVEV (reference sequence). The V segment lost 1 base and the J segment 1 base; nucleotides outside the gene matches: 8. CDR3: CASSLYQGGMGTDTQYF. In nucleotides, the CDR3 is TGTGCCAGCAGTTTATACCAGGGAGGGATGGGCACAGATACGCAGTATTTT.

A word on this clonotype: This may be a read error, as it is one base from a much larger clone. The J gene is TRBJ2-4, the V gene TRBV19; D gene unclear. The V and J ends lost 7 bases and 9 bases respectively, with 10 bases between them. This CDR3 has 11 residues. The germline V gene encodes CDR1 LNHDA and CDR2 SQIVND (reference sequence). The CDR3 DNA is TGTGCCAGTACCTCGTTAATCATTCAGTACTTC. It is translated as CASTSLIIQYF.

This clonotype occurred many times. V usage is TRBV7-6 and J usage is TRBJ1-1, with D perhaps matching TRBD1 (5 bases). The CDR3 is 15 residues long. V lost 1 base and J lost 4, with 13 bases in between. Germline CDR1 SGHVS, CDR2 FNYEAQ. The CDR3 region has the DNA TGTGCCAGCAGCTTAGAAGTGACAGTTGGCACTGAAGCTTTCTTT. As protein: CASSLEVTVGTEAFF.

Concerning this clonotype: A much larger clone sits a single nucleotide away, making a read error possible. The CDR3 loop is CVSSSGQGAIDTQYF. CDR3 bases: TGTGTCAGCAGCTCAGGACAGGGGGCGATTGATACGCAGTATTTT. The V and J genes are TRBV7-9 and TRBJ2-3; 11 positions agree with TRBD1. CDR1 is SEHNR and CDR2 is FQNEAQ in the germline V gene (reference sequence). The CDR3 sequence is 15 residues long. Using reference TRBV7-9 and TRBJ2-3 for the parts outside the CDR3, the full variable domain is DTGVSQNPRHKITKRGQNVTFRCDPISEHNRLYWYRQTLGQGPEFLTYFQNEAQLEKSRLLSDRFSAERPKGSFSTLEIQRTEQGDSAMYLCVSSSGQGAIDTQYFGPGTRLTVL.

This clonotype was detected a few times. This chain joins TRBV9 and TRBJ2-7, with 10 bases fitting TRBD1. V gave up 4 bases and J gave up 6 bases; unmatched junction bases: 4. CDR1 SGDLS and CDR2 YYNGEE come from the germline V gene. CDR3 size: 13 residues. CDR3 sequence: CASSRQGAGEQYF. CDR3 nucleotide sequence: TGTGCCAGCAGCCGACAGGGGGCTGGCGAGCAGTACTTC.

The V call is TRBV3-1, the J call TRBJ1-6, with 8 bases lining up with TRBD1. Germline V CDR1 and CDR2: LGHDT, YNNKEL (reference sequence). The CDR3 runs to 17 residues. The V and J ends lost 4 bases and 10 bases, in that order; junction bases with no gene match: 15. The CDR3 DNA is TGTGCCAGCAGCCCTCCGGGACAGGAGTTAATACGGTCACCCCTCCACTTT. Amino acid sequence: CASSPPGQELIRSPLHF.

In the case of this clonotype: A much larger clone lies one base from this, so it may be a read error. This chain uses TRBV9 with TRBJ2-3; 8 bases align to TRBD1. This CDR3 is 15 amino acids long. Germline V gene data show CDR1 as SGDLS and CDR2 as YYNGEE. The CDR3 DNA sequence: TGTGTCAGCAGCATAAGGACAGGGACCACAGATACGCAGTATTTT. Protein sequence: CVSSIRTGTTDTQYF.

Concerning this clonotype: Since the CDR3 does not end with the conserved phenylalanine or tryptophan, this likely comes from a read error. This rearrangement joins TRBV7-2 to TRBJ2-7; the match to TRBD2 covers 11 bases. V was clipped by 1 base and J by 6 bases; unmatched bases: 5. The CDR3 loop spans 15 amino acids. Germline-derived CDR1 and CDR2 are SGHTA and FQGNSA. The CDR3 loop is CASSLGASGRTEQYY. The CDR3 coding sequence is TGTGCCAGCAGCTTAGGGGCTAGCGGGAGGACCGAGCAGTACTAC.

In regard to this clonotype: This may arise from a read error, as a much more abundant clone is one base away. V gene TRBV4-3 combines with J gene TRBJ1-5; D is uncertain. The V end lost 0 bases, the J end lost 5 bases, and 11 bases lay between the germline ends. The CDR3 runs to 15 residues. CDR1 LGHNA and CDR2 YSLEER come from the germline V gene. DNA for the CDR3: TGCGCCAGCAGCCAAGAGTGGGGTTTTCATCAGCCCCAGCATTTT. Translating gives CASSQEWGFHQPQHF.

As for this clonotype: This may stem from a read error, because a much larger clone lies one nucleotide away. The chain uses TRBV6-5 and TRBJ2-5, with 9 bases matching TRBD2. The V gene end was trimmed by 8 bases and the J gene end by 1 base; junction bases not matched to a gene: 8. CDR3 length: 15 residues. Looked up from germline, CDR1 is MNHEY and CDR2 is SVGAGI. Here the CDR3 reads CASGTGTSPQETQYF. CDR3 DNA sequence: TGTGCCAGCGGTACCGGGACTAGCCCCCAAGAGACCCAGTACTTC.

The table lists this clonotype with many counts. This sequence joins TRBV4-1 and TRBJ2-7, with TRBD2 matching 14 bases. The CDR3 sequence is 16 residues long. V shed 3 bases, J shed 2 bases, and the junction held 3 bases outside the gene matches. Looked up from germline, CDR1 is MGHRA and CDR2 is YSYEKL. CDR3 coding DNA: TGCGCCAGCAGCCAGCGGACTAGCGGGGGGACCTACGAGCAGTACTTC. Translation: CASSQRTSGGTYEQYF.

This clonotype appeared many times. J is TRBJ1-1 and V is TRBV3-1; D ambiguous. Trimming removed 4 bases from V and 6 bases from J, with 15 bases in between. CDR1 and CDR2 from the germline V gene are LGHDT and YNNKEL (reference sequence). The length of the CDR3 is 14 residues. CDR3 DNA: TGTGCCAGCAGCCTATCAGTCGGGATAGCTGAAGCTTTCTTT. Translating gives CASSLSVGIAEAFF.

As concerns this clonotype: A much larger clone differs from this one at a single base, so this may be a read error. The V and J genes are TRBV7-2 and TRBJ2-5; 10 bases agree with TRBD2. Germline V lookup: CDR1 SGHTA, CDR2 FQGNSA. The length of the CDR3 is 16 residues. CDR3 sequence reads: CASSLEFLAGVETQNF. CDR3 nucleotides: TGTGCCAGCAGCTTAGAGTTTCTAGCGGGGGTAGAGACCCAGAACTTC.

This clonotype was found many times. The chain employs TRBV4-3 and TRBJ2-1; 9 positions match TRBD1. The CDR3 spans 15 residues. The germline gives CDR1 LGHNA, CDR2 YSLEER. J was trimmed by 3 bases and V by 8 bases; bases with no gene match: 8. Written as DNA, the CDR3 is TGCGCCAGCGCTCGGACAGGGGAGGGCTACAATGAGCAGTTCTTC. This sequence encodes CASARTGEGYNEQFF.

The V call is TRBV5-3, the J call TRBJ1-5; tentative D call: TRBD1 (6 bases). TRBV5-3 is an ORF, and what it does is uncertain. There are 15 residues in the CDR3. V was pared by 10 bases and J by 5 bases, with 22 bases between. CDR3 DNA sequence: TGTGCCTGCAGCTTGGATCCAGGGGCGTATCAGCCCCAGCATTTT. This sequence encodes CACSLDPGAYQPQHF.

The chain is built from TRBV6-1 and TRBJ2-7; possibly TRBD1 for D (5 bases). Germline V lookup: CDR1 MNHNS, CDR2 SASEGT. The V end lost 11 bases, the J end lost 0 bases, and 8 bases lay between the germline ends. There are 11 residues in the CDR3. The CDR3: CAVQVSYEQYF. For the CDR3, the DNA is TGTGCCGTACAGGTCTCCTACGAGCAGTACTTC.

This clonotype was picked up a small number of times. The chain employs TRBV15 and TRBJ1-1; 8 bases match TRBD1. V trimming: 4 bases; J trimming: 0 bases; junction bases outside the gene matches: 10. This CDR3 region has 17 residues. Germline V gives CDR1 LNHNV, CDR2 YYDKDF (reference sequence). CDR3 sequence reads: CATSIIFGQGLNTEAFF. The DNA of the CDR3 is TGTGCCACCAGCATAATCTTCGGACAGGGATTGAACACTGAAGCTTTCTTT.

In the case of this clonotype: One base away lies a much larger clone, so this may be a sequencing read error. In this CDR3 the conserved last residue, phenylalanine or tryptophan, is missing, so a read error is likely. The chain links TRBV7-6 to TRBJ1-1, with unresolved D. The CDR3 runs to 13 residues. Germline V CDR1 and CDR2: SGHVS, FNYEAQ. Trimming took 4 bases from V and 4 from J, leaving 10 bases between them. DNA of the CDR3: TGTGCCAGCAGCTGGCAAATCGCCACTGAAGCTTTCCTT. As protein: CASSWQIATEAFL.

About this clonotype itself: Possible read error: a much larger clone is one base away. The CDR3 does not end in the conserved phenylalanine or tryptophan, so this is likely a read error. This rearrangement joins TRBV4-1 to TRBJ2-2; TRBD2 might be the D (5 bases). V gave up 4 bases and J gave up 2 bases, with 11 bases separating them. The CDR3 totals 15 residues. In germline, CDR1 is MGHRA, CDR2 YSYEKL. The CDR3 reads CASSPSWINTGELFL. CDR3 sequence (DNA): TGCGCCAGCAGCCCTAGCTGGATAAACACCGGGGAGCTGTTTCTT.

This clonotype has just a few counts. CDR3 loop: CASSPRGGGSTDTQYF. CDR3 bases: TGTGCCAGCAGCCCACGGGGAGGGGGAAGCACAGATACGCAGTATTTT. The rearrangement joins TRBV9 to TRBJ2-3; TRBD2 is a possible D gene (7 bases). Per germline, CDR1 SGDLS and CDR2 YYNGEE. This CDR3 is 16 amino acids long. With 4 bases removed from V and 0 bases from J, the gap between germline ends came to 15 bases.

Turning to this clonotype: A read error may be the cause here, since a much bigger clone is one base away. No conserved phenylalanine or tryptophan is present at the end of the CDR3, so a read error is the likely explanation. The rearrangement uses TRBV6-1 and TRBJ1-1; TRBD1 is a possible D gene (5 bases). Trimming left V 6 bases short and J 4 bases short, with 21 bases between. CDR1 is MNHNS, CDR2 SASEGT, per germline. The CDR3 contains 16 residues. This chain's CDR3 is CASSEGTSIWATEAFL. As DNA, the CDR3 is TGTGCCAGCAGCGAGGGGACTTCGATATGGGCCACTGAAGCTTTCCTT.

As for this clonotype: This may stem from a read error, because a much larger clone lies one nucleotide away. The chain recombines TRBV5-1 with TRBJ2-1, with D perhaps assigned TRBD1 or TRBD2 (5 bases each). The CDR3 has 15 amino acids. CDR1 is SGHRS and CDR2 is YFSETQ in the germline V gene. The CDR3 nucleotides read TGCGTCAGCAGCTTGAAAACCGGGACCTTCAATGAGCAGTTCTTC. It specifies CVSSLKTGTFNEQFF. The whole variable domain, remainder taken from reference TRBV5-1 and TRBJ2-1, is KAGVTQTPRYLIKTRGQQVTLSCSPISGHRSVSWYQQTPGQGLQFLFEYFSETQRNKGNFPGRFSGRQFSNSRSEMNVSTLELGDSALYLCVSSLKTGTFNEQFFGPGTRLTVL.

This clonotype was detected only a few times. This sequence joins TRBV20-1 and TRBJ2-7; 8 bases line up with TRBD2. This CDR3 has 18 amino acids. J lost 0 bases, V lost 0 bases, and 13 bases had no gene match. In germline, CDR1 is DFQATT, CDR2 SNEGSKA (reference sequence). The CDR3 here is CSARDHGLAGYFSYEQYF. Here the CDR3 DNA reads TGCAGTGCTAGAGATCATGGCCTAGCGGGTTACTTCTCCTACGAGCAGTACTTC.

This clonotype turned up a few times. The chain couples TRBV4-3 to TRBJ2-2; TRBD2 matches 10 bases. In germline, CDR1 is LGHNA, CDR2 YSLEER. The V segment lost 2 bases and the J segment 0 bases; nucleotides outside the gene matches: 12. CDR3 length: 20 amino acids. The chain's CDR3 is CASSQKSLGTSEPNTGELFF. The CDR3 region has the DNA TGCGCCAGCAGCCAAAAAAGCCTTGGGACTAGCGAACCGAACACCGGGGAGCTGTTTTTT.